This paragraph covers one T cell receptor (beta chain) sequence. The CDR3 runs to 15 residues. Germline assignment: CDR1 MNHEY and CDR2 SVGEGT. V lost 8 bases and J lost 6; bases outside the gene matches: 8. Unique molecular identifiers were used in preparing the TCRbeta library. TCRdb passed the PCR reads through MiXCR, listing each CDR3 protein once. The table shows around 500,000 distinct CDR3 sequences, with under 15% occurring only once. The sample originates from a study of T-cell reconstitution after alpha-beta-depleted transplantation in children. The sample was PBMCs from the stem cell graft donor, taken from the stem cell graft. This clonotype was sampled from a human donor who donated a stem cell graft to a child with combined immunodeficiency. The chain combines TRBV6-2 or TRBV6-3 with TRBJ2-1, with TRBD2 identical over 12 bases. CDR3 sequence (DNA): TGTGCCAGCCGAATATCTAGCGGGAGGGCCAATGAGCAGTTCTTC. It yields the protein CASRISSGRANEQFF.